This passage covers 11 T cell receptor beta chains from one sample sequenced in a study of cytomegalovirus exposure and HLA in healthy donors. The PCR had 60 Vbeta and 13 Jbeta primers. Only in-frame clones appear in the TCRdb table, and some are missing; sequencing was by immunoSEQ multiplex PCR. The data show over 80,000 clones, over 65% seen once. Sequencing was carried out using PBMCs. These TCRs come from a woman aged 18-30 years in good health and CMV-seropositive.

CDR3 region: CASSSRRGARVETQYF. The CDR3 DNA follows: TGTGCCAGCAGCTCTCGCCGCGGGGCCAGGGTGGAGACCCAGTACTTC. V usage is TRBV13 and J usage is TRBJ2-5; D possibly corresponds to TRBD2 (6 bases). Between the trimmed V and J ends, which lost 4 bases and 5 bases, there was a span of 20 bases. CDR3 length: 16 residues. Germline-derived CDR1 and CDR2 are PRHDT and FYEKMQ (reference sequence).

As DNA, the CDR3 is TGCGCCAGCAGCTTGGGCGGGTTGGGATCCTACGAGCAGTACTTC. It codes for CASSLGGLGSYEQYF. The V gene is TRBV5-1, the J gene TRBJ2-7, with a possible D match to TRBD2 (5 bases). V gave up 0 bases and J gave up 1 base, with 11 bases separating them. Germline CDR1 SGHRS, CDR2 YFSETQ. The CDR3 consists of 15 residues.

The rearrangement joins TRBV6-6 to TRBJ2-7, with TRBD2 matching over 10 bases. CDR1 MNHNY and CDR2 SVGAGI come from the germline V gene (reference sequence). The CDR3 has 14 amino acids. V dropped 4 bases and J dropped 5; count of bases not matched to a gene: 5. The CDR3 DNA is TGTGCCAGCAGTTTAGGACTAGCGGCAGACGAGCAGTACTTC. Protein: CASSLGLAADEQYF.

The chain has TRBV18 and TRBJ1-1; D might be TRBD1 (5 bases). CDR3 length equals 15 residues. Deletions cut 1 base from V and 3 bases from J, with 12 bases between. Germline V gene data show CDR1 as KGHSH and CDR2 as LQKENI. CDR3 residues: CASSPLGRVDTEAFF. The CDR3 DNA reads as TGTGCCAGCTCACCACTAGGCAGGGTGGACACTGAAGCTTTCTTT.

The chain is built from TRBV6-5 and TRBJ1-6; TRBD1 agrees at 7 bases. The CDR3 covers 15 residues. Unmatched junction bases numbered 8, after V lost 7 bases and J lost 5 bases. Germline V lookup: CDR1 MNHEY, CDR2 SVGAGI. The CDR3 DNA follows: TGTGCCAGCACCTTAACCGGGACAGATAATTCACCCCTCCACTTT. Its protein is CASTLTGTDNSPLHF.

CDR3 amino acids: CASSKQGQGTDTQYF. DNA of the CDR3: TGTGCCAGCTCGAAGCAGGGGCAGGGTACAGATACGCAGTATTTT. The chain combines TRBV2 with TRBJ2-3, with D possibly being TRBD1 (6 bases). Trimming took 8 bases from V and 3 from J, leaving 18 bases between them. This CDR3 is 15 amino acids long. Germline values: CDR1 SNHLY, CDR2 FYNNEI. Supplemented by reference TRBV2 and TRBJ2-3, the full variable domain reads EPEVTQTPSHQVTQMGQEVILRCVPISNHLYFYWYRQILGQKVEFLVSFYNNEISEKSEIFDDQFSVERPDGSNFTLKIRSTKLEDSAMYFCASSKQGQGTDTQYFGPGTRLTVL.

This clone has more than one count but fewer than ten. V usage is TRBV6-5 and J usage is TRBJ1-4, with 12 bases that match TRBD1. The CDR3 has 14 amino acids. The junction had 2 bases not matched to a gene; V was cut back by 5 bases and J by 7 bases. From germline, CDR1 is MNHEY and CDR2 SVGAGI. CDR3 loop: CASSGGQGAEKLFF. The DNA of the CDR3 is TGTGCCAGCAGTGGGGGACAGGGGGCTGAAAAACTGTTTTTT.

The rearrangement uses TRBV6-4 and TRBJ1-5; no firm D call. Deletions cut 9 bases from V and 1 base from J, with 10 bases between. Germline assignment: CDR1 MRHNA and CDR2 SNTAGT. The CDR3 contains 13 residues. The CDR3 region has the DNA TGTGCCAGTAAAGAGAGGAGCAATCAGCCCCAGCATTTT. Its protein is CASKERSNQPQHF.

This chain joins TRBV5-1 and TRBJ2-1; 8 bases match TRBD2. The junction had 3 bases not matched to a gene; V was cut back by 4 bases and J by 3 bases. The CDR3 extends over 14 amino acids. Germline loops: CDR1 SGHRS, CDR2 YFSETQ. In DNA, the CDR3 is TGCGCCAGCAGCCACGGGGGGGACTACAATGAGCAGTTCTTC. Protein product: CASSHGGDYNEQFF. Looking up the rest from reference TRBV5-1 and TRBJ2-1 gives the full variable domain: KAGVTQTPRYLIKTRGQQVTLSCSPISGHRSVSWYQQTPGQGLQFLFEYFSETQRNKGNFPGRFSGRQFSNSRSEMNVSTLELGDSALYLCASSHGGDYNEQFFGPGTRLTVL.

Turning to this clone: Other DNA sequences within the sample encode an identical CDR3. V gene TRBV18 combines with J gene TRBJ1-2; tentatively, D is TRBD1 (6 bases). CDR3 length: 13 amino acids. CDR1 is KGHSH and CDR2 is LQKENI in the germline V gene. Trimming cost V 3 bases and J 2 bases, with 7 bases left between them. CDR3 nucleotide sequence: TGTGCCAGCTCACCGGACAGAAACTATGGCTACACCTTC. Protein product: CASSPDRNYGYTF.

The V and J genes are TRBV7-8 and TRBJ1-2; D is perhaps TRBD1 (5 bases). V shed 0 bases and J shed 2 bases, with 7 bases lying between them. The CDR3 is 14 amino acids. CDR1 is SGHVS, CDR2 FQNEAQ, per germline. The CDR3 protein is CASSLADKNYGYTF. The DNA for the CDR3 is TGTGCCAGCAGCTTAGCGGACAAGAACTATGGCTACACCTTC.